The sample holds a few counts of the clone carrying this TCR beta chain. The sample contains more than one DNA sequence encoding this CDR3. The sample belongs to a study of blood T cell repertoires in COVID-19. About the research overall: Some COVID-19 samples were acute and others convalescent; all came from the United States, Italy and Spain.

In the study's own analysis: Estimates of nucleated cell counts were drawn from the amplification of reference gene primers. Here immunoSEQ multiplex PCR was the method, and the copy in TCRdb shows in-frame clones only, minus some. V and J calls plus clone size are reproduced from that table; the DNA served to infer D and trimming. The table has around 170,000 clones, roughly 83% seen once; the top ten hold 2.5% to 3.5%. The sequenced material came from peripheral blood. This clonotype was obtained from a woman between 55 and 75 years old with acute or convalescent COVID-19.

This chain's CDR3 is CASSYSGGTYEQYF. The CDR3 DNA is TGTGCCAGCAGTTACTCGGGAGGTACCTACGAGCAGTACTTC. J is TRBJ2-7 and V is TRBV6-5; D might be TRBD2 (6 bases). The CDR3 is 14 residues long. Germline-derived CDR1 and CDR2 are MNHEY and SVGAGI. V dropped 0 bases and J dropped 2 bases, with 8 bases sitting between them.